The rows below give T cell receptor beta chains drawn from one sample of a study of T cell responses to AZD1222 COVID-19 vaccine. Using immunoSEQ multiplex PCR, the repertoire was profiled, and TCRdb retains in-frame clones only, with some absent. The table includes more than 150,000 clones, approximately 90% detected once. The sequencing here drew on peripheral blood, taken 28 days after the second AZD1222 dose. These TCRs come from an adult who received the AZD1222 COVID-19 vaccine. CDR3s include the opening cysteine and the closing phenylalanine or tryptophan. Fields, in order: clone size, D gene, J gene, V gene, CDR3 protein, CDR3 DNA. The D gene is left open where the match is weak. Size values are once, few and many counts, or a class for expanded clones, and some rows have none.

clone size: .
D gene: TRBD1
J gene: TRBJ2-5
V gene: TRBV30
CDR3 protein: CAADRAGETQYF
CDR3 DNA: TGTGCCGCAGACAGGGCCGGGGAGACCCAGTACTTC

clone size: .
D gene: TRBD2
J gene: TRBJ2-7
V gene: TRBV4-3
CDR3 protein: CASSQDPSGRGSYEQYF
CDR3 DNA: TGCGCCAGCAGCCAGGACCCAAGCGGGAGGGGATCCTACGAGCAGTACTTC

clone size: .
D gene: TRBD2
J gene: TRBJ2-2
V gene: TRBV29-1
CDR3 protein: CSVLTSGRAGELFF
CDR3 DNA: TGCAGCGTTCTCACTAGCGGGAGAGCCGGGGAGCTGTTTTTT

clone size: .
D gene: .
J gene: TRBJ1-2
V gene: TRBV28
CDR3 protein: CATFDGDNYGYTF
CDR3 DNA: TGTGCCACCTTTGACGGGGATAACTATGGCTACACCTTC

clone size: .
D gene: TRBD1
J gene: TRBJ1-5
V gene: TRBV6-4
CDR3 protein: CASSGQGGQPQHF
CDR3 DNA: TGTGCCAGCAGCGGACAGGGTGGTCAGCCCCAGCATTTT

clone size: .
D gene: .
J gene: TRBJ2-1
V gene: TRBV9
CDR3 protein: CASSAVSGSYNEQFF
CDR3 DNA: TGTGCCAGCAGCGCAGTGTCGGGTTCCTACAATGAGCAGTTCTTC

clone size: few
D gene: .
J gene: TRBJ1-6
V gene: TRBV19
CDR3 protein: CASSQRGADSPLHF
CDR3 DNA: TGTGCCAGTAGCCAACGCGGGGCTGATTCACCCCTCCACTTT

clone size: .
D gene: TRBD2
J gene: TRBJ2-3
V gene: TRBV10-3
CDR3 protein: CAISLKAGTSVTDTQYF
CDR3 DNA: TGTGCCATCAGTCTCAAGGCCGGGACTAGCGTCACAGATACGCAGTATTTT

clone size: .
D gene: .
J gene: TRBJ2-5
V gene: TRBV12-3/TRBV12-4
CDR3 protein: CASSSLHRQYF
CDR3 DNA: TGTGCCAGCAGCTCCTTGCATAGGCAGTACTTC

clone size: .
D gene: TRBD1
J gene: TRBJ1-5
V gene: TRBV5-1
CDR3 protein: CASSAGQGGQPQHF
CDR3 DNA: TGCGCCAGCAGCGCCGGACAGGGGGGGCAGCCCCAGCATTTT

clone size: few
D gene: TRBD1
J gene: TRBJ1-2
V gene: TRBV5-4
CDR3 protein: CASSSRDRVHGYTF
CDR3 DNA: TGTGCCAGCAGCTCCCGGGACAGGGTACATGGCTACACCTTC

clone size: .
D gene: .
J gene: TRBJ1-1
V gene: TRBV28
CDR3 protein: CASSLLGQNTEAFF
CDR3 DNA: TGTGCCAGCAGTTTATTGGGACAAAACACTGAAGCTTTCTTT

clone size: .
D gene: TRBD1
J gene: TRBJ2-3
V gene: TRBV28
CDR3 protein: CASSPRTGSDTQYF
CDR3 DNA: TGTGCCAGCAGTCCGAGGACAGGGTCAGATACGCAGTATTTT

clone size: .
D gene: TRBD2
J gene: TRBJ2-7
V gene: TRBV9
CDR3 protein: CASSPSGGREYEQYF
CDR3 DNA: TGTGCCAGCAGCCCATCGGGCGGGAGAGAGTACGAGCAGTACTTC

clone size: .
D gene: TRBD1
J gene: TRBJ1-1
V gene: TRBV15
CDR3 protein: CATSIHRGNTEAFF
CDR3 DNA: TGTGCCACCAGCATCCACAGGGGAAACACTGAAGCTTTCTTT

clone size: once
D gene: .
J gene: TRBJ2-1
V gene: TRBV7-9
CDR3 protein: CASSLPDPRYNEQFF
CDR3 DNA: TGTGCCAGCAGCCTACCGGACCCCAGGTACAATGAGCAGTTCTTC

clone size: .
D gene: TRBD2
J gene: TRBJ2-3
V gene: TRBV11-3
CDR3 protein: CASQELAGAKADTQYF
CDR3 DNA: TGTGCCAGCCAGGAACTAGCGGGAGCTAAAGCAGATACGCAGTATTTT

clone size: .
D gene: .
J gene: TRBJ1-1
V gene: TRBV2
CDR3 protein: CASSDGPNTEAFF
CDR3 DNA: TGTGCCAGCAGTGATGGGCCCAACACTGAAGCTTTCTTT

clone size: .
D gene: .
J gene: TRBJ1-2
V gene: TRBV30
CDR3 protein: CAWSGGNYGYTF
CDR3 DNA: TGTGCCTGGAGTGGGGGGAACTATGGCTACACCTTC

clone size: .
D gene: .
J gene: TRBJ2-7
V gene: TRBV2
CDR3 protein: CASSDTGSVQYF
CDR3 DNA: TGTGCCAGCAGTGATACAGGGTCGGTGCAGTACTTC

clone size: .
D gene: TRBD2
J gene: TRBJ2-1
V gene: TRBV7-8
CDR3 protein: CASSPKPLPVAGGEQFF
CDR3 DNA: TGTGCCAGCAGCCCTAAGCCCCTCCCGGTAGCGGGAGGTGAGCAGTTCTTC

clone size: few
D gene: TRBD1
J gene: TRBJ2-7
V gene: TRBV2
CDR3 protein: CSSGQQTYEQYF
CDR3 DNA: TGTTCTTCGGGACAGCAAACCTACGAGCAGTACTTC

clone size: .
D gene: TRBD1
J gene: TRBJ2-2
V gene: TRBV4-1
CDR3 protein: CASSLLTGATGELFF
CDR3 DNA: TGCGCCAGCAGCCTCCTAACAGGGGCGACCGGGGAGCTGTTTTTT

clone size: .
D gene: .
J gene: TRBJ2-3
V gene: TRBV4-1
CDR3 protein: CASSQEGSGADTQYF
CDR3 DNA: TGCGCCAGCAGCCAAGAGGGATCAGGGGCAGATACGCAGTATTTT

clone size: few
D gene: TRBD2
J gene: TRBJ2-7
V gene: TRBV11-2
CDR3 protein: CASSLDSGRFSYEQYF
CDR3 DNA: TGTGCCAGCAGCTTAGATAGCGGGAGGTTCTCCTACGAGCAGTACTTC

clone size: .
D gene: TRBD2
J gene: TRBJ2-1
V gene: TRBV19
CDR3 protein: CASSIVTGGNYNEQFF
CDR3 DNA: TGTGCCAGTAGTATAGTTACGGGAGGGAACTACAATGAGCAGTTCTTC

clone size: .
D gene: TRBD1
J gene: TRBJ2-1
V gene: TRBV28
CDR3 protein: CASSFFTGGTGPNNEQFF
CDR3 DNA: TGTGCCAGCAGTTTTTTCACAGGGGGCACCGGACCTAACAATGAGCAGTTCTTC

clone size: .
D gene: TRBD1
J gene: TRBJ2-7
V gene: TRBV6-5
CDR3 protein: CASGGQGSFSYEQYF
CDR3 DNA: TGTGCCAGCGGGGGACAGGGGAGCTTCTCCTACGAGCAGTACTTC

clone size: .
D gene: .
J gene: TRBJ2-1
V gene: TRBV9
CDR3 protein: CASSVQTYNNEQFF
CDR3 DNA: TGTGCCAGCAGCGTACAGACTTATAACAATGAGCAGTTCTTC

clone size: .
D gene: .
J gene: TRBJ2-2
V gene: TRBV28
CDR3 protein: CASSPPLPGPSGELFF
CDR3 DNA: TGTGCCAGCAGTCCTCCACTCCCAGGGCCTTCCGGGGAGCTGTTTTTT

clone size: .
D gene: TRBD2
J gene: TRBJ2-6
V gene: TRBV6-1
CDR3 protein: CASSESRGLAGISGANVLTF
CDR3 DNA: TGTGCCAGCAGTGAAAGTAGGGGCCTAGCGGGAATTTCCGGGGCCAACGTCCTGACTTTC

clone size: .
D gene: .
J gene: TRBJ2-2
V gene: TRBV28
CDR3 protein: CASSLGWRGELFF
CDR3 DNA: TGTGCCAGCAGTTTGGGGTGGCGAGGGGAGCTGTTTTTT

clone size: .
D gene: TRBD2
J gene: TRBJ2-2
V gene: TRBV11-3
CDR3 protein: CASSLGTSGSRPGELFF
CDR3 DNA: TGTGCCAGCAGCTTAGGTACTAGCGGGAGTCGGCCCGGGGAGCTGTTTTTT

clone size: .
D gene: TRBD1
J gene: TRBJ1-2
V gene: TRBV15
CDR3 protein: CATSKGQGVYYGYTF
CDR3 DNA: TGTGCCACCAGCAAAGGACAGGGTGTTTACTATGGCTACACCTTC

clone size: .
D gene: TRBD1
J gene: TRBJ2-7
V gene: TRBV28
CDR3 protein: CASSSPRDRESGYF
CDR3 DNA: TGTGCCAGCAGTTCCCCCCGGGACAGGGAAAGCGGATACTTC

clone size: .
D gene: .
J gene: TRBJ2-7
V gene: TRBV11-2
CDR3 protein: CASSLGRGPYLSYEQYF
CDR3 DNA: TGTGCCAGCAGCTTAGGCAGGGGTCCCTACCTCTCCTACGAGCAGTACTTC

clone size: .
D gene: TRBD1
J gene: TRBJ2-4
V gene: TRBV3-1/TRBV3-2
CDR3 protein: CASSPMTGGSKNIQYF
CDR3 DNA: TGTGCCAGCAGCCCGATGACAGGGGGAAGCAAAAACATTCAGTACTTC

clone size: .
D gene: .
J gene: TRBJ1-1
V gene: TRBV18
CDR3 protein: CASSGAGTEAFF
CDR3 DNA: TGTGCCAGCTCGGGAGCGGGCACTGAAGCTTTCTTT

clone size: few
D gene: .
J gene: TRBJ2-7
V gene: TRBV5-1
CDR3 protein: CASSLEQGNYEQYF
CDR3 DNA: TGCGCCAGCAGCTTAGAACAGGGAAACTACGAGCAGTACTTC

clone size: .
D gene: TRBD1
J gene: TRBJ1-2
V gene: TRBV5-4
CDR3 protein: CASSGRPGQDYGYTF
CDR3 DNA: TGTGCCAGCAGCGGCCGACCGGGACAGGACTATGGCTACACCTTC

clone size: .
D gene: .
J gene: TRBJ1-5
V gene: TRBV19
CDR3 protein: CASSPRGNQPQHF
CDR3 DNA: TGTGCCAGTAGTCCCAGGGGAAATCAGCCCCAGCATTTT

clone size: .
D gene: .
J gene: TRBJ2-1
V gene: TRBV19
CDR3 protein: CASSIQAATYNEQFF
CDR3 DNA: TGTGCCAGTAGTATCCAGGCGGCCACCTACAATGAGCAGTTCTTC

clone size: .
D gene: TRBD1
J gene: TRBJ1-2
V gene: TRBV6-5
CDR3 protein: CASSYSDRADGYTF
CDR3 DNA: TGTGCCAGCAGTTACTCCGACAGGGCTGATGGCTACACCTTC

clone size: .
D gene: .
J gene: TRBJ1-6
V gene: TRBV6-5
CDR3 protein: CASRRENSPLHF
CDR3 DNA: TGTGCCAGCAGAAGGGAGAATTCACCCCTCCACTTT

clone size: .
D gene: .
J gene: TRBJ1-3
V gene: TRBV10-1
CDR3 protein: CASSVTAYNTIYF
CDR3 DNA: TGCGCCAGCAGTGTGACCGCTTACAACACCATATATTTT

clone size: .
D gene: .
J gene: TRBJ1-2
V gene: TRBV7-8
CDR3 protein: CASSPPPKVEANYGYTF
CDR3 DNA: TGTGCCAGCAGCCCTCCCCCGAAGGTGGAAGCTAACTATGGCTACACCTTC

clone size: .
D gene: .
J gene: TRBJ2-7
V gene: TRBV2
CDR3 protein: CASEAGMWGQTYEQYF
CDR3 DNA: TGTGCCAGCGAAGCGGGGATGTGGGGACAGACCTACGAGCAGTACTTC

clone size: .
D gene: TRBD1
J gene: TRBJ1-1
V gene: TRBV3-1/TRBV3-2
CDR3 protein: CASSQAFGGQESF
CDR3 DNA: TGTGCCAGCAGCCAGGCTTTCGGGGGACAGGAAAGCTTT

clone size: .
D gene: TRBD1
J gene: TRBJ2-7
V gene: TRBV19
CDR3 protein: CASSITGAHEQYF
CDR3 DNA: TGTGCCAGTAGCATAACAGGGGCCCACGAGCAGTACTTC

clone size: .
D gene: .
J gene: TRBJ2-1
V gene: TRBV28
CDR3 protein: CASSQGPYNEQFF
CDR3 DNA: TGTGCCAGCAGTCAAGGACCCTACAATGAGCAGTTCTTC

clone size: .
D gene: .
J gene: TRBJ1-6
V gene: TRBV7-9
CDR3 protein: CASSLGGGYSPLHF
CDR3 DNA: TGTGCCAGCAGCTTAGGGGGCGGTTATTCACCCCTCCACTTT

clone size: few
D gene: TRBD1
J gene: TRBJ2-2
V gene: TRBV6-5
CDR3 protein: CASRSGQGNTGELFF
CDR3 DNA: TGTGCCAGCAGATCGGGACAGGGCAACACCGGGGAGCTGTTTTTT

clone size: .
D gene: .
J gene: TRBJ2-5
V gene: TRBV11-3
CDR3 protein: CASSSRVEETQYF
CDR3 DNA: TGTGCCAGCAGCTCGAGGGTCGAAGAGACCCAGTACTTC

clone size: .
D gene: .
J gene: TRBJ2-1
V gene: TRBV15
CDR3 protein: CATSSSSANEQFF
CDR3 DNA: TGTGCCACCAGCAGTAGTTCCGCCAATGAGCAGTTCTTC

clone size: .
D gene: .
J gene: TRBJ1-3
V gene: TRBV4-2
CDR3 protein: CASSQGGNTGNTIYF
CDR3 DNA: TGTGCCAGCAGCCAAGGTGGGAATACTGGAAACACCATATATTTT

clone size: .
D gene: .
J gene: TRBJ2-1
V gene: TRBV5-1
CDR3 protein: CASSFETYNEQFF
CDR3 DNA: TGCGCCAGCAGCTTCGAGACCTACAATGAGCAGTTCTTC

clone size: .
D gene: TRBD1
J gene: TRBJ2-1
V gene: TRBV19
CDR3 protein: CASSVARDRDSREQFF
CDR3 DNA: TGTGCCAGTAGTGTAGCCCGGGACAGGGATTCACGGGAGCAGTTCTTC

clone size: .
D gene: .
J gene: TRBJ2-1
V gene: TRBV4-1
CDR3 protein: CASSQLYSNNAYEQFF
CDR3 DNA: TGCGCCAGCAGCCAATTGTACAGCAACAACGCTTACGAGCAGTTCTTC

clone size: .
D gene: .
J gene: TRBJ2-7
V gene: TRBV21-1
CDR3 protein: CASSNRQGSYEQYF
CDR3 DNA: TGTGCCAGCAGCAATCGACAGGGGTCCTACGAGCAGTACTTC

clone size: .
D gene: .
J gene: TRBJ1-4
V gene: TRBV18
CDR3 protein: CASSPRPTATTNEKLFF
CDR3 DNA: TGTGCCAGCTCACCACGGCCTACCGCCACAACTAATGAAAAACTGTTTTTT